This T cell receptor beta chain was found in a study of blood T cell repertoires in COVID-19 (TCRdb year 2020). About the study as a whole: The collaborator samples originated in the United States, Italy and Spain and spanned the acute and convalescent phases of COVID-19. Subjects who had been exposed to COVID-19, were actively infected with it, or had recovered from it provided the deeply sampled blood TCRbeta repertoires that made up the dataset. The repertoires were released in a freely available public database intended as a resource for research on the immune response to SARS-CoV-2. The samples were drawn from the first 160 participants of the ongoing ImmuneRACE study and from over 950 subjects provided by 6 global collaborators. Where available, HLA class I and class II types were obtained from metadata supplied by the sample provider rather than from assay-based typing. Sample metadata almost always included a de-identified subject ID, COVID-19 status, age in years and sex. The material from the prospective study consisted of cDNA or gDNA derived from T cells, B-cell-depleted T cells, or PBMCs.

Beyond this particular receptor, the publication reports: How much clinical and demographic metadata was included differed by source and by participant, and the metadata was provided uncurated.

Enrolling through a virtual design, the prospective study's participants ranged in age from roughly 18 to 89 years and lived across 24 United States geographic areas. In the prospective study, participants were assigned to cohorts based on the clinical history participants reported in a screening survey and a study questionnaire. Recovered participants in ImmuneRACE Cohort 3 were defined by two consecutive negative NP/OP PCR tests, clearance by a healthcare professional, or resolution of symptoms. In the prospective study, mobile phlebotomists collected whole blood, serum and a nasopharyngeal or oropharyngeal swab from each participant. Additional blood draws and questionnaires over an approximately 2-month period could optionally be provided by prospective study participants. Blood samples from the prospective study were shipped frozen or at room temperature prior to DNA extraction. Worth noting for this clone: This clone's antigen is unknown. No quality values exist for individual bases; no much larger clone is one base distant.

The immunoSEQ Assay, a bias-controlled multiplex PCR, was used to amplify TCRbeta CDR3 regions from genomic DNA. Per the source publication's procedure: Within the assay, amplification of reference gene primers was used to estimate how many nucleated cells each sample contained. To quantify the absolute abundance of each unique TCRbeta CDR3 rearrangement, sequence reads were collapsed and filtered. Productive Simpson clonality was computed per sample as the square root of Simpson's diversity index over productive rearrangements. TCRdb obtained this table from immuneACCESS and retained in-frame rearrangements with V and J assigned. These tables miss some clones; where compared with another copy, unresolved V genes account for less than half of the shortfall, and the remainder is unexplained. That table furnishes V, J and clone size, whereas the DNA furnished D and trimming. This sample comprises approximately 230,000 clones, under 90% of them detected only once. Of the sample, more than 1.5% is held by the ten largest clones.

The CDR3 has 14 amino acids, counting the end cysteine and phenylalanine. Of all the DNA, just the CDR3 is kept, 42 bases in frame from base 1. The germline V gene sets CDR1 to KGHSH and CDR2 to LQKENI. V is clipped by 5 bases and J by 1 base, and the sequence between their germline boundaries is 11 bases long. The V and J segments used are TRBV18 and TRBJ1-2; the D region possibly corresponds to TRBD1 (6 bases align). The sample was PBMCs or T cells enriched from blood (not recorded which). This sequence originates from a man between 40 and 49 years old who had recovered from COVID-19. The CDR3 region reads CASSEGDFNYGYTF. The DNA sequence reads TGTGCCAGCTCAGAGGGGGATTTTAACTATGGCTACACCTTC.